This TCR beta chain was observed in a study of vaccination and CD4 T cells after COVID-19. Cultured CD4+ T-cell DNA underwent Oncomine TCR Beta short-read sequencing. TCRdb used MiXCR to reprocess the PCR reads, holding one entry per CDR3 protein. The sample lists around 19,000 distinct CDR3 sequences, about 43% occurring once. A word on this clonotype: Its antigen is undetermined.

Treatment in this sample: approximately nine-day PBMC culture with coronavirus spike peptide pools or control peptides (ViraFEST assay). Trimming pared 3 bases from V and 1 base from J, leaving 6 bases between. The germline V gene has CDR1 SEHNR and CDR2 FQNEAQ (reference sequence). CDR3 length: 13 amino acids. The TCR originated in a human donor who had recovered from COVID-19. The rearrangement joins TRBV7-9 to TRBJ1-1; D not resolved. This sample comprised CD4+ T cells from blood, cultured in vitro, obtained after SARS-CoV-2 vaccination. CDR3 amino acids: CASSFLANTEAFF. In nucleotides, the CDR3 is TGTGCCAGCAGCTTCCTCGCGAACACTGAAGCTTTCTTT.